This T cell receptor (beta chain) derives from a study of shared T cell receptors in the human thymus. This CDR3 has 14 residues. Germline loops: CDR1 MNHNS, CDR2 SASEGT. Trimming left V 0 bases short and J 5 bases short, with 8 bases between. Only in-frame clones appear in the TCRdb table, and some are missing; sequencing was by immunoSEQ multiplex PCR. The table lists more than 550,000 clones, approximately 83% of them singletons. The sample was also linked to a second study, of human thymus T cells.

The specimen was thymocytes. This receptor was obtained from a girl younger than two with a congenital heart defect. The V and J genes are TRBV6-1 and TRBJ2-1, with a tentative D call TRBD2 (6 bases). The chain's CDR3 is CASSEAGGNNEQFF. For the CDR3, the DNA is TGTGCCAGCAGTGAAGCGGGGGGTAACAATGAGCAGTTCTTC.